Listed here are 18 T cell receptor beta chains from one sample, sequenced in a study of cytomegalovirus exposure and HLA in healthy donors. This PCR relied on a set of 60 Vbeta primers and 13 Jbeta primers. TCRdb keeps only in-frame clones here, not all; method: immunoSEQ multiplex PCR. The top ten clones hold around 6.3% of a sample with approximately 190,000 clones, 75% to 85% of them seen once. Specimen: PBMCs. These TCRs come from a woman aged 45-65 years in good health and CMV-seropositive.

V is TRBV27 and J is TRBJ2-3, with TRBD1 identical over 7 bases. Germline V gives CDR1 MNHEY, CDR2 SMNVEV (reference sequence). Trimming cost V 2 bases and J 4 bases; bases outside gene matches: 6. The CDR3 sequence is 15 residues long. DNA for the CDR3: TGTGCCAGCAGTTTAAGACAGGGAAGTTCAGATACGCAGTATTTT. This encodes CASSLRQGSSDTQYF.

V usage is TRBV6-5 and J usage is TRBJ2-7; 7 nucleotides line up with TRBD1. This CDR3 region has 15 residues. V was pared by 6 bases and J by 3 bases, with 11 bases of the junction left unmatched. The V gene's germline CDR1 is MNHEY and CDR2 SVGAGI. The CDR3 nucleotides are TGTGCCAGCAGGTCTCAGGGGGAACTTATCTACGAGCAGTACTTC. Protein product: CASRSQGELIYEQYF.

Details on this clone: The sample contains more than one DNA sequence encoding this CDR3. The chain combines TRBV5-1 with TRBJ1-4; TRBD1 might be the D (6 bases). V was trimmed by 0 bases and J by 3 bases, leaving 6 bases between them. The CDR3 has 14 residues. CDR1 is SGHRS and CDR2 is YFSETQ in the germline V gene. The CDR3 region is CASSLGTANEKLFF. Here the CDR3 DNA reads TGCGCCAGCAGCTTGGGGACAGCTAATGAAAAACTGTTTTTT.

This chain's CDR3 is CASSFPLVTDTQYF. In DNA form, the CDR3 reads TGTGCCAGCAGTTTTCCTCTAGTCACAGATACGCAGTATTTT. The V call is TRBV7-9, the J call TRBJ2-3; D unresolved. The V and J ends lost 6 bases and 2 bases respectively, with 12 bases between them. The germline V gene has CDR1 SEHNR and CDR2 FQNEAQ (reference sequence). CDR3 length: 14 residues.

This clone was counted a single time. This chain joins TRBV19 and TRBJ1-2; 7 nucleotides align to TRBD1. Trimming removed 5 bases from V and 6 bases from J; junction bases left unmatched: 18. Germline V lookup: CDR1 LNHDA, CDR2 SQIVND (reference sequence). This CDR3 region has 17 residues. CDR3: CASSLQGSAARVHGYTF. CDR3 DNA: TGTGCCAGTAGTCTACAGGGGTCCGCTGCTAGGGTGCATGGCTACACCTTC.

The chain joins TRBV5-1 to TRBJ2-2; TRBD2 is a possible D gene (6 bases). Trimming removed 0 bases at V and 5 bases at J, with 8 bases between. The CDR3 is 14 residues long. Per the germline V gene, CDR1 is SGHRS and CDR2 is YFSETQ. The CDR3 bases are TGCGCCAGCAGCTTGGATGGGGGGACCGGGGAGCTGTTTTTT. This codes for CASSLDGGTGELFF.

The V call is TRBV5-4, the J call TRBJ2-2; 10 bases are shared with TRBD2. The length of the CDR3 is 15 residues. J lost 3 bases, V lost 4 bases, and 3 bases had no gene match. Germline CDR1 and CDR2: SGHNT and YYREEE (reference sequence). The DNA of the CDR3 is TGTGCCAGCAGCCACGGGACTAGCGACACCGGGGAGCTGTTTTTT. It is translated as CASSHGTSDTGELFF.

V and J are TRBV7-2 and TRBJ2-5; 9 bases map to TRBD2. Germline V lookup: CDR1 SGHTA, CDR2 FQGNSA. With 5 bases clipped from V and 5 bases from J, the junction kept 3 bases outside the gene matches. The CDR3 length is 13 residues. The CDR3 region has the DNA TGTGCCAGCAGCCTCGGGACTAGCGAGACCCAGTACTTC. The encoded protein is CASSLGTSETQYF.

J is TRBJ2-7 and V is TRBV7-9, with 9 bases that match TRBD2. Germline values: CDR1 SEHNR, CDR2 FQNEAQ (reference sequence). V dropped 4 bases and J dropped 0; count of bases not matched to a gene: 4. CDR3 length equals 15 residues. The CDR3 loop reads CASSYTSGPSYEQYF. The CDR3 DNA follows: TGTGCCAGCAGCTACACTAGCGGGCCCTCCTACGAGCAGTACTTC.

The chain couples TRBV6-5 to TRBJ2-1; TRBD1 matches at 7 bases. The germline V gene encodes CDR1 MNHEY and CDR2 SVGAGI. The CDR3 runs to 15 residues. V trimming: 5 bases; J trimming: 0 bases; junction bases outside the gene matches: 4. CDR3 residues: CASSRGQHSYNEQFF. The CDR3 DNA reads TGTGCCAGCAGTAGGGGACAGCACTCCTACAATGAGCAGTTCTTC.

The chain combines TRBV6-6 with TRBJ1-5; TRBD1 aligns across 10 bases. Trimming took 7 bases from V and 6 from J; bases not matched to a gene: 3. The germline V gene has CDR1 MNHNY and CDR2 SVGAGI (reference sequence). This CDR3 has 13 residues. CDR3 sequence (DNA): TGTGCCAGCACAAGACAGGGGGCTCAGCCCCAGCATTTT. It codes for CASTRQGAQPQHF.

The chain employs TRBV7-9 and TRBJ2-1, with D maybe TRBD2 (6 bases). V dropped 6 bases and J dropped 6 bases, with 6 bases sitting between them. This CDR3 has 11 amino acids. Germline loops: CDR1 SEHNR, CDR2 FQNEAQ (reference sequence). The CDR3 loop reads CASRGGNEQFF. The CDR3 DNA reads as TGTGCCAGCAGGGGGGGCAATGAGCAGTTCTTC.

CDR3 amino acids: CASSPPRLGDTQYF. For the CDR3, the DNA is TGTGCCAGCTCACCACCGCGTCTCGGAGATACGCAGTATTTT. The V and J genes are TRBV18 and TRBJ2-3; D gene ambiguous. The V gene lost 0 bases and the J gene lost 5 bases, with 9 bases spanning the gap. The germline gives CDR1 KGHSH, CDR2 LQKENI. The CDR3 loop spans 14 amino acids.

V and J are TRBV5-1 and TRBJ2-3; tentatively, D is TRBD1 (6 bases). V was clipped by 4 bases and J by 2 bases, with 14 bases between them. Per the germline V gene, CDR1 is SGHRS and CDR2 is YFSETQ. CDR3 length: 15 residues. The CDR3 DNA reads TGCGCCAGCAGCACGGCCGGGACATTCACAGATACGCAGTATTTT. Amino acids: CASSTAGTFTDTQYF.

The CDR3 nucleotides read TGTGCCTGGAGTACAGGACAGCCCAATCAGCCCCAGCATTTT. Its protein product is CAWSTGQPNQPQHF. The chain links TRBV30 to TRBJ1-5; D may be TRBD1 (6 bases). Trimming stripped 2 bases from V and 3 bases from J, with 11 bases between. Germline CDR1 and CDR2: GTSNPN and SVGIG (reference sequence). This CDR3 is built from 14 residues.

J is TRBJ2-7 and V is TRBV18; 8 bases map to TRBD1. Germline-derived CDR1 and CDR2 are KGHSH and LQKENI. CDR3 length: 18 residues. The trim removed 3 bases at V and 3 bases at J, leaving 16 bases unmatched. CDR3 DNA: TGTGCCAGCTCACCCCAACTATCCCTTTCCGGGACAGGCTACGAGCAGTACTTC. Translating gives CASSPQLSLSGTGYEQYF. Looking up the rest from reference TRBV18 and TRBJ2-7 gives the full variable domain: NAGVMQNPRHLVRRRGQEARLRCSPMKGHSHVYWYRQLPEEGLKFMVYLQKENIIDESGMPKERFSAEFPKEGPSILRIQQVVRGDSAAYFCASSPQLSLSGTGYEQYFGPGTRLTVT.

The rearrangement joins TRBV19 to TRBJ2-1, with TRBD2 matching over 13 bases. V dropped 2 bases and J dropped 0; count of bases not matched to a gene: 19. The CDR3 covers 23 residues. Germline CDR1 LNHDA, CDR2 SQIVND (reference sequence). In DNA form, the CDR3 reads TGTGCCAGTAGTATAAAAGTTGGGACTAGCGGGGCAGTCCAACCGAGCTCCTACAATGAGCAGTTCTTC. Translated: CASSIKVGTSGAVQPSSYNEQFF.

V is TRBV6-6 and J is TRBJ2-4; TRBD1 matches 9 bases. This CDR3 is built from 13 residues. Germline-derived CDR1 and CDR2 are MNHNY and SVGAGI (reference sequence). The trim removed 5 bases at V and 4 bases at J, leaving 0 bases unmatched. CDR3 nucleotides: TGTGCCAGCAGTGGGACAGGGAAAAACATTCAGTACTTC. Its translation is CASSGTGKNIQYF.